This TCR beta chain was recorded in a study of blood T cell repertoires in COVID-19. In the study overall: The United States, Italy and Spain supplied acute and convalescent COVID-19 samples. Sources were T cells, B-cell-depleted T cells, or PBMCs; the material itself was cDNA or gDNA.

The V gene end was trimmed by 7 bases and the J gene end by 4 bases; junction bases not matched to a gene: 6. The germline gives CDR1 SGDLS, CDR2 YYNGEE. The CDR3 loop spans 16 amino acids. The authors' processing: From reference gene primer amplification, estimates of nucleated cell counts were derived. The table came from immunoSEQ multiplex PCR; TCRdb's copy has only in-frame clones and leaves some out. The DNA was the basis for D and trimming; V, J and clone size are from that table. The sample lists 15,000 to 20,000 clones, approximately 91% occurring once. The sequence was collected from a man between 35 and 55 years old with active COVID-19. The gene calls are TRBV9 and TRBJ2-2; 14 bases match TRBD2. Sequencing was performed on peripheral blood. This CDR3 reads CASCRTSGGSTGELFF. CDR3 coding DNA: TGTGCCAGCTGTAGGACTAGCGGGGGGTCCACCGGGGAGCTGTTTTTT.